Sequencing of this TCR beta chain was carried out in a study of blood T cell repertoires in COVID-19. Study summary: COVID-19 samples from acute and convalescent phases originated in the United States, Italy and Spain.

Germline assignment: CDR1 LGHDT and CDR2 YNNKEL (reference sequence). The V segment lost 4 bases and the J segment 6 bases; nucleotides outside the gene matches: 4. There are 13 residues in the CDR3. The table came from immunoSEQ multiplex PCR; TCRdb's copy has only in-frame clones and leaves some out. This table holds fewer than 200,000 clones, 84% found once. The source is a man aged 40-55 years who had recovered from COVID-19. Sequenced input: peripheral blood. V and J are TRBV3-1 (or the pseudogene TRBV3-2) and TRBJ1-2; TRBD1 aligns across 8 bases. CDR3: CASSLRGQDGYTF. The CDR3 DNA follows: TGTGCCAGCAGCCTCAGGGGGCAAGATGGCTACACCTTC.